This record concerns one T cell receptor beta chain sequence. Its specificity is not known. The CDR3 has 13 residues. V was shortened by 5 bases and J by 6 bases, with 11 bases between the two germline ends. The source of the sample is a study of T-cell reconstitution after alpha-beta-depleted transplantation in children. Study results and caveats: Several hundred expanded graft clones reportedly were the source of alpha-beta T cells about two months after transplant. Newly made T cells mostly supplied T-cell counts and diversity one year after transplant.

Preparing the TCRbeta library involved the use of unique molecular identifiers. Each CDR3 protein is one row after TCRdb ran MiXCR on the PCR reads. The sample includes about 980,000 distinct CDR3 sequences, around 30% seen only once; the top ten take roughly 27%. Sequences were derived from PBMCs, mostly from graft donor cells, sampled 360 days after TCRalphabeta/CD19-depleted stem cell transplant. The chain has TRBV12-3 or TRBV12-4 and TRBJ2-1; no reliable D call. This sequence was found in a boy under three years old who had a stem cell transplant for SCID, so the T cells may come from the graft donor. The CDR3 coding sequence is TGTGCCAGCAGTCCCACCCAGCGCAATGAGCAGTTCTTC. Translated: CASSPTQRNEQFF.